Following are 15 T cell receptor beta chains from one sample sequenced in a study of post-analysis software for immune sequencing data. Presence of unique molecular identifiers characterized the TCR beta cDNA libraries. MiXCR, applied by TCRdb to the PCR reads, yields one record per CDR3 protein. The sample contains about 460,000 distinct CDR3 sequences, less than 45% of which appear only once. These receptors are not linked to any known antigen. Study conclusions and caveats: Patients carried 4 or 5 TRBV segments more frequently than controls did, and TRBV5-6, TRBV5-1 and TRBV20-1 were among them.

Sequencing input: blood. All receptors derive from a girl between 10 and 17 years old with multiple sclerosis.

This clonotype was found a few times. The chain uses TRBV27 and TRBJ2-3; D unresolved. Germline values: CDR1 MNHEY, CDR2 SMNVEV (reference sequence). With 4 bases removed from V and 7 bases from J, the gap between germline ends came to 15 bases. This CDR3 comprises 14 residues. CDR3 loop: CASSSVAATNTQYF. CDR3 bases: TGTGCCAGCAGTTCTGTGGCGGCTACGAATACGCAGTATTTT.

V and J are TRBV5-1 and TRBJ2-1; a weak D match, TRBD2 (6 bases). The length of the CDR3 is 13 residues. V dropped 2 bases and J dropped 7 bases, with 10 bases sitting between them. Germline loops: CDR1 SGHRS, CDR2 YFSETQ. CDR3: CASSFTGENEQFF. Written as DNA, the CDR3 is TGCGCCAGCAGCTTTACGGGAGAGAATGAGCAGTTCTTC.

This clonotype has only a few counts. The V gene is TRBV20-1, the J gene TRBJ2-1; 10 bases line up with TRBD2. Germline CDR1 DFQATT, CDR2 SNEGSKA (reference sequence). V lost 3 bases to trimming and J lost 6 bases; unmatched junction nucleotides: 5. This CDR3 has 14 amino acids. The CDR3 region is CSASASGSPNEQFF. The DNA of the CDR3 is TGCAGTGCTAGTGCTAGCGGGAGCCCCAATGAGCAGTTCTTC.

This chain links TRBV7-2 with TRBJ2-3, with D perhaps TRBD1 (5 bases). The CDR3 runs 13 residues. Germline V gives CDR1 SGHTA, CDR2 FQGNSA. Between the trimmed V and J ends, which lost 4 bases and 4 bases, there was a span of 9 bases. CDR3 sequence reads: CASSYDSSDTQYF. The CDR3 DNA reads as TGTGCCAGCAGCTATGACAGTTCAGATACGCAGTATTTT.

This clonotype was detected a few times. V usage is TRBV29-1 and J usage is TRBJ2-5; TRBD1 matches 8 bases. CDR3 length: 13 amino acids. Losses at the gene ends were 5 bases for V and 2 bases for J; bases not matched to a gene: 4. Germline CDR1 is SQVTM and CDR2 is ANQGSEA. CDR3 nucleotide sequence: TGCAGCGTTACGGGACAGGAACAAGAGACCCAGTACTTC. Its translation: CSVTGQEQETQYF.

As regards this clonotype: Its ends do not fully match the called genes, so a read error is possible. The J gene is TRBJ1-1, the V gene TRBV7-2; no clear D gene. This CDR3 comprises 14 residues. Looked up from germline, CDR1 is SGHTA and CDR2 is FQGNSA. The DNA for the CDR3 is TGTGCCAGCAGTTTAGCGGGCCTGAACACTGAAGCTTTCTTT. This sequence encodes CASSLAGLNTEAFF.

V is TRBV6-6 and J is TRBJ2-3; D may correspond to TRBD1 or TRBD2 (6 bases each). Germline CDR1 reads MNHNY; CDR2 reads SVGAGI (reference sequence). Trimming cost V 5 bases and J 1 base, with 13 bases left between them. CDR3 size: 15 residues. For the CDR3, the DNA is TGTGCCAGCAGTGGAGGGGACATCCGCACAGATACGCAGTATTTT. Translating it yields CASSGGDIRTDTQYF.

At least ten counts were recorded for this clonotype. The chain couples TRBV20-1 to TRBJ2-7; a weak D match, TRBD1 (6 bases). V was clipped by 6 bases and J by 3 bases, with 12 bases between them. Germline loops: CDR1 DFQATT, CDR2 SNEGSKA (reference sequence). CDR3 length equals 12 residues. The DNA of the CDR3 is TGCAGTGCAAGCAGGGGATACTACGAGCAGTACTTC. It is translated as CSASRGYYEQYF.

The chain links TRBV5-1 to TRBJ2-5; 7 nucleotides agree with TRBD1. The J call is in doubt because the DNA end fits TRBJ2-7 better. The CDR3 is 14 amino acids. Looked up from germline, CDR1 is SGHRS and CDR2 is YFSETQ. The CDR3 nucleotides read TGCGCCAGCAGCTCAGGCACAGGGGACGACGAGCAGTACTTC. Its protein product is CASSSGTGDDEQYF.

Only a few counts were recorded for this clonotype. The J gene is TRBJ2-5, the V gene TRBV3-1; 8 nucleotides align to TRBD1. CDR1 and CDR2 (germline): LGHDT, YNNKEL (reference sequence). Trimming cost V 2 bases and J 7 bases; bases outside gene matches: 6. The CDR3 sequence is 14 residues long. The CDR3, as DNA: TGTGCCAGCAGCCAAAGCGACAGGGGAGGGACCCAGTACTTC. This translates into CASSQSDRGGTQYF.

This chain joins TRBV27 and TRBJ2-7; 8 bases line up with TRBD2. Germline-derived CDR1 and CDR2 are MNHEY and SMNVEV (reference sequence). The CDR3 has 15 amino acids. The trim removed 6 bases at V and 3 bases at J, leaving 10 bases unmatched. The CDR3 DNA sequence: TGTGCCAGCAGCCACCTAGCGGGCATTTACTACGAGCAGTACTTC. Translation gives CASSHLAGIYYEQYF.

This rearrangement joins TRBV7-9 to TRBJ2-1; D call uncertain. The CDR3 has 14 residues. V lost 5 bases to trimming and J lost 7 bases, with 15 bases between them. Per the germline V gene, CDR1 is SEHNR and CDR2 is FQNEAQ (reference sequence). The CDR3 coding sequence is TGTGCCAGCAGCCCCCTTGACGATCGGAATGAGCAGTTCTTC. This gives the protein CASSPLDDRNEQFF.

This clonotype has more than one count but fewer than ten. The chain links TRBV20-1 to TRBJ2-3; possibly TRBD1 for D (5 bases). The CDR3 is 10 amino acids. V was pared by 3 bases and J by 8 bases, with 6 bases between. The germline CDR1 and CDR2 sequences are DFQATT and SNEGSKA (reference sequence). The CDR3 loop is CSASRVTQYF. CDR3 coding DNA: TGCAGTGCTAGCAGGGTTACGCAGTATTTT.

This clonotype was seen a few times. The chain is built from TRBV6-2 or TRBV6-3 and TRBJ2-7; D gene unclear. The DNA end is more similar to TRBJ2-5, so the J call may be wrong. Germline V lookup: CDR1 MNHEY, CDR2 SVGEGT. The CDR3 runs to 14 residues. The chain's CDR3 is CASSYSTPPETQYF. The CDR3 DNA is TGTGCCAGCAGTTACTCGACACCCCCAGAGACCCAGTACTTC.

The chain carries TRBV20-1 and TRBJ2-7; 7 bases are shared with TRBD1. Germline-derived CDR1 and CDR2 are DFQATT and SNEGSKA (reference sequence). The CDR3 contains 12 residues. With V trimmed by 6 bases and J by 7 bases, 9 bases remained unmatched. The CDR3 loop is CSALGGWDEQYF. CDR3 nucleotide sequence: TGCAGTGCCCTAGGGGGCTGGGATGAGCAGTACTTC.